This T cell receptor (beta chain) originates from a study of blood T cell repertoires in COVID-19. At the level of the study: Samples representing acute and convalescent COVID-19 were sourced from the United States, Italy and Spain.

Germline CDR1 is MNHEY and CDR2 is SMNVEV (reference sequence). V gave up 3 bases and J gave up 4 bases, with 9 bases separating them. CDR3 length: 13 amino acids. Individuals aged roughly 18 to 95 years were recruited from roughly 23 US areas. Within 2 weeks of study entry, exposed participants had contacted a PCR-confirmed or clinician-diagnosed COVID-19 case. Original handling: Reference gene primer amplification gave estimated nucleated cell counts. The table came from immunoSEQ multiplex PCR; TCRdb's copy has only in-frame clones and leaves some out. V and J calls and clone size are copied from that table; D and trimming were computed from the DNA. The sample has about 150,000 clones, roughly 87% seen once.

The receptor comes from a woman between 40 and 55 years old who had been exposed to COVID-19. Material for sequencing was PBMCs or T cells enriched from blood (not recorded which). V is TRBV27 and J is TRBJ1-1; D is ambiguous. CDR3 amino acids: CASSFSGFTEAFF. The CDR3 region has the DNA TGTGCCAGCAGTTTTTCCGGGTTCACTGAAGCTTTCTTT.